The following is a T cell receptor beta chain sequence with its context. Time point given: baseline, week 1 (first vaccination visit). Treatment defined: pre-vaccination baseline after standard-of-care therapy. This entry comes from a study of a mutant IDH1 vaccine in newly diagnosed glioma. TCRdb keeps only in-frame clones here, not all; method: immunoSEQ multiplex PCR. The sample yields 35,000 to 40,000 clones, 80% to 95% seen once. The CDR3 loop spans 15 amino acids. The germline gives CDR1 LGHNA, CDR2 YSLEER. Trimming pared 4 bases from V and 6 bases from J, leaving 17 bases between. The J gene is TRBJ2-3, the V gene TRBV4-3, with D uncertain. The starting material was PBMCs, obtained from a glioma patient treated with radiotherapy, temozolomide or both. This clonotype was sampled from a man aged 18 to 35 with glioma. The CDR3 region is CASSPKTGQPDTQYF. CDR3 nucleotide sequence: TGCGCCAGCAGCCCTAAGACCGGGCAACCCGATACGCAGTATTTT.